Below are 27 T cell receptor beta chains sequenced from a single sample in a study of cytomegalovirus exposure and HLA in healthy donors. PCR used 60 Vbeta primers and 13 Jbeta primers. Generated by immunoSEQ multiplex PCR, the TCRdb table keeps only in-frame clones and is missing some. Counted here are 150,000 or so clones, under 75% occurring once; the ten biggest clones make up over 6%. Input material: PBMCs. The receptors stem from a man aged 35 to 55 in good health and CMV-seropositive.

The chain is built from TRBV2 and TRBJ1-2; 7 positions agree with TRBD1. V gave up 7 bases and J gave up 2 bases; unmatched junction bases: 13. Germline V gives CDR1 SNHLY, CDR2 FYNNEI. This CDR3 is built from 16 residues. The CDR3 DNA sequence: TGTGCCAGCAAGTTAGCGATAGGGGGCAGGAACTATGGCTACACCTTC. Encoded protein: CASKLAIGGRNYGYTF.

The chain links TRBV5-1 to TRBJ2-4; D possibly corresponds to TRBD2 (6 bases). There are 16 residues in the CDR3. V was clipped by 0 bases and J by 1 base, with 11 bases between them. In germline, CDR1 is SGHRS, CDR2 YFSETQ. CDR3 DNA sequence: TGCGCCAGCAGCTTGGAGGGAGGCCGGGCCAAAAACATTCAGTACTTC. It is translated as CASSLEGGRAKNIQYF.

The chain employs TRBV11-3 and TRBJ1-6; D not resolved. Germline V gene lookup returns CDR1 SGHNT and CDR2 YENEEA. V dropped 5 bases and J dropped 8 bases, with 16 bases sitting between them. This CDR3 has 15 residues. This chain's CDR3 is CASSVLRGSDSPLHF. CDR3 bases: TGTGCCAGCAGCGTCCTTCGAGGGAGTGATTCACCCCTCCACTTT.

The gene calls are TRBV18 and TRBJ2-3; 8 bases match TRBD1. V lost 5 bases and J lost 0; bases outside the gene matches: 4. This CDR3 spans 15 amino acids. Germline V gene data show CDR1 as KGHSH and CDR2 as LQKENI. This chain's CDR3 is CASSSDRVSTDTQYF. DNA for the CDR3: TGTGCCAGCTCATCGGACAGGGTCAGCACAGATACGCAGTATTTT.

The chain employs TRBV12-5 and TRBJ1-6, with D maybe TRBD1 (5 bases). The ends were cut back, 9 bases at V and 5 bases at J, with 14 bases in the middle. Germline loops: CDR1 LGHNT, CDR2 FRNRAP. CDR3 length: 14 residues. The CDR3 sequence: CASPGGENNSPLHF. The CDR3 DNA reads TGTGCTAGCCCGGGGGGGGAAAATAATTCACCCCTCCACTTT.

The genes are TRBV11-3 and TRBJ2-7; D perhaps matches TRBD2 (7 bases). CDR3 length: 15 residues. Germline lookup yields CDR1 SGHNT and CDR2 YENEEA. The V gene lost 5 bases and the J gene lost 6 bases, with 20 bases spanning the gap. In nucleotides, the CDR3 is TGTGCCAGCAGCCCCCAGGGAGGGGGGGTCCGCGAGCAGTACTTC. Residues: CASSPQGGGVREQYF.

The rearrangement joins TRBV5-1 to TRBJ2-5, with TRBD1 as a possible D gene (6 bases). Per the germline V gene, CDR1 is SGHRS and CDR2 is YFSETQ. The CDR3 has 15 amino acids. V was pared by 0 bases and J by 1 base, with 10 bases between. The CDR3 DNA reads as TGCGCCAGCAGCTTGGGATTGGGGGCCCAAGAGACCCAGTACTTC. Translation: CASSLGLGAQETQYF.

The chain's CDR3 is CASSKYWDRGYEQYF. The DNA for the CDR3 is TGTGCCAGCAGCAAATATTGGGACAGGGGCTACGAGCAGTACTTC. The V and J genes are TRBV21-1 and TRBJ2-7; the listed D gene, TRBD1, was not tested against the DNA. TRBV21-1 is annotated as a pseudogene. This CDR3 has 15 amino acids.

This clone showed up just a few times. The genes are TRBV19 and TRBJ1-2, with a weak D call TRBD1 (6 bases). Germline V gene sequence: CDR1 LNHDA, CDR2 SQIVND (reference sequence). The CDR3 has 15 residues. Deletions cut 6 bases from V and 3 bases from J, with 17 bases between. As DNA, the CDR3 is TGTGCCAGTAGGGAACAGGGTCCACCTTACTATGGCTACACCTTC. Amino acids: CASREQGPPYYGYTF.

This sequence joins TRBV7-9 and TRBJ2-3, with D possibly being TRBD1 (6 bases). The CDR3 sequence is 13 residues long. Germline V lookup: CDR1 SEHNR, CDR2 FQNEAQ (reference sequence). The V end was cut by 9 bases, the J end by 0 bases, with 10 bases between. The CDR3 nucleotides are TGTGCCAGTGACAGGTTTAGCACAGATACGCAGTATTTT. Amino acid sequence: CASDRFSTDTQYF.

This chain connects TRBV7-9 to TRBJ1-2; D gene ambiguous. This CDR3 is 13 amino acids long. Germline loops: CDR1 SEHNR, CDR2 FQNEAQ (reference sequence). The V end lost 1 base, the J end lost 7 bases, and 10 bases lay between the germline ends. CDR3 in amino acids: CASSLDLPGGYTF. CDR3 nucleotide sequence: TGTGCCAGCAGCTTAGATCTACCGGGTGGCTACACCTTC.

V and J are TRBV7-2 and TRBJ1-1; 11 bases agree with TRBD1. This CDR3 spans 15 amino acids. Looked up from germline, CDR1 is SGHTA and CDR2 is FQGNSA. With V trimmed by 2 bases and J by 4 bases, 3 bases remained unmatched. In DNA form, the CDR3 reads TGTGCCAGCAGCTTAAGGGGGACAGGGGGCACTGAAGCTTTCTTT. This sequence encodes CASSLRGTGGTEAFF. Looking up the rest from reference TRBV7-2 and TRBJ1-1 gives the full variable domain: GAGVSQSPSNKVTEKGKDVELRCDPISGHTALYWYRQSLGQGLEFLIYFQGNSAPDKSGLPSDRFSAERTGGSVSTLTIQRTQQEDSAVYLCASSLRGTGGTEAFFGQGTRLTVV.

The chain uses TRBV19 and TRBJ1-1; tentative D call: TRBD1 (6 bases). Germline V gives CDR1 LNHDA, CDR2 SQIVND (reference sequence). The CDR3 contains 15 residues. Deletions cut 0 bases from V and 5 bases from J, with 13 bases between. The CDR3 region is CASSIDRGARTEAFF. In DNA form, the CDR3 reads TGTGCCAGTAGTATAGACAGGGGCGCCAGGACTGAAGCTTTCTTT.

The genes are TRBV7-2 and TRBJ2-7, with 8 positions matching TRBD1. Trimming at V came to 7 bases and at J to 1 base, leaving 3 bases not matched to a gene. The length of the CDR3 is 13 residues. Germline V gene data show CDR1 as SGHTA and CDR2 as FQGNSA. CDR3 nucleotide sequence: TGTGCCAGCATCGGACAGGGATCCTACGAGCAGTACTTC. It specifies CASIGQGSYEQYF.

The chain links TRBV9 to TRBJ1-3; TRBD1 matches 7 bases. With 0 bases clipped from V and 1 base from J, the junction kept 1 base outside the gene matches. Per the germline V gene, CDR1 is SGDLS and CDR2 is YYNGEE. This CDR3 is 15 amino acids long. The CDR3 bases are TGTGCCAGCAGCGTAGGGGACAGATCTGGAAACACCATATATTTT. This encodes CASSVGDRSGNTIYF.

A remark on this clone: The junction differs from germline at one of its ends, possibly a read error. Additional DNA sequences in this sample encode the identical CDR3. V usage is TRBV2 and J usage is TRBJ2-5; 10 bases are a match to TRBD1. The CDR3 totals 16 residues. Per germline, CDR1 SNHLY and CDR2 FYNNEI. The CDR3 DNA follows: TGCGCCAGCAGTTCCGGACAGGGGGGGTACCAAGAGACCCAGTACTTC. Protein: CASSSGQGGYQETQYF.

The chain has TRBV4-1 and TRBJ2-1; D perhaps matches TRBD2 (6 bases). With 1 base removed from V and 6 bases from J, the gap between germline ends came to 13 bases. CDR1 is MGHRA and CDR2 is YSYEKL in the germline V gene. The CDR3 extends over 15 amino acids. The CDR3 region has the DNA TGCGCCAGCAGCCAAGGTGGGGGGTCGAGCAATGAGCAGTTCTTC. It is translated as CASSQGGGSSNEQFF.

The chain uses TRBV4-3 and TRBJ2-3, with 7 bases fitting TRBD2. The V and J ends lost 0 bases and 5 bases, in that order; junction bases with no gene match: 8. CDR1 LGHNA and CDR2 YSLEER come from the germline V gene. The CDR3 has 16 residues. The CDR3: CASSQDGERGRDTQYF. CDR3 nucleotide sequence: TGCGCCAGCAGCCAAGATGGCGAGCGGGGTCGAGATACGCAGTATTTT.

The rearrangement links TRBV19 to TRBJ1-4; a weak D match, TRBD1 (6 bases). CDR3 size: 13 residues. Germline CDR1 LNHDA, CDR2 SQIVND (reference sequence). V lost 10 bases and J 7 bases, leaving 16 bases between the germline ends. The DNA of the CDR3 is TGTGCCACCACGAGGGGGGGGAGTGAAAAACTGTTTTTT. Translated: CATTRGGSEKLFF.

The CDR3 region has the DNA TGTGCCAGCAGCTTAGAGGGACAGACCTATGGCTACACCTTC. Amino acid sequence: CASSLEGQTYGYTF. This chain connects TRBV7-2 to TRBJ1-2; the match to TRBD1 covers 7 bases. J was trimmed by 4 bases and V by 1 base; bases with no gene match: 3. The CDR3 covers 14 residues. The V gene's germline CDR1 is SGHTA and CDR2 FQGNSA.

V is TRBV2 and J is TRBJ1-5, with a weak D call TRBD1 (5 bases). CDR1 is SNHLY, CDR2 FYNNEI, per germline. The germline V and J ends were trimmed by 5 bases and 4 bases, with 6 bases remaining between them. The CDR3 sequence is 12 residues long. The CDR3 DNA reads TGTGCCAGCAGTTCAGGGAATCAGCCCCAGCATTTT. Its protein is CASSSGNQPQHF.

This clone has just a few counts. The CDR3 DNA follows: TGTGCCAGTGACAGTCGCTATGGCTACACCTTC. It encodes CASDSRYGYTF. The chain employs TRBV28 and TRBJ1-2, with a tentative D call TRBD1 (5 bases). V was pared by 9 bases and J by 4 bases, with 9 bases between. The CDR3 consists of 11 residues. Germline V gene sequence: CDR1 MDHEN, CDR2 SYDVKM.

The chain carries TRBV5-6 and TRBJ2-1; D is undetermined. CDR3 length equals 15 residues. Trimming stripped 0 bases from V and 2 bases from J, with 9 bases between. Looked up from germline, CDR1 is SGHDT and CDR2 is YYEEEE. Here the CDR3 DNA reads TGTGCCAGCAGCTTGGCATTTGACACCTACAATGAGCAGTTCTTC. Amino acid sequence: CASSLAFDTYNEQFF.

The CDR3 here is CASSLGAAPNVDTQYF. DNA for the CDR3: TGTGCCAGCAGCTTGGGGGCAGCCCCTAACGTGGATACGCAGTATTTT. The V gene is TRBV5-6, the J gene TRBJ2-3; D not resolved. The CDR3 has 16 amino acids. Trimming shortened V by 0 bases and J by 6 bases, and 17 bases separated the two germline ends. Germline-derived CDR1 and CDR2 are SGHDT and YYEEEE.

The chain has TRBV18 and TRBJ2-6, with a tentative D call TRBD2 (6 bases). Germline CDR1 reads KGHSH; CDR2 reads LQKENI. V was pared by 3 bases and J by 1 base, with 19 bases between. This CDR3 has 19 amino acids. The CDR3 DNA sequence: TGTGCCAGCTCACCGACTAGAAAAGACAGTTCATCTGGGGCCAACGTCCTGACTTTC. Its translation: CASSPTRKDSSSGANVLTF.

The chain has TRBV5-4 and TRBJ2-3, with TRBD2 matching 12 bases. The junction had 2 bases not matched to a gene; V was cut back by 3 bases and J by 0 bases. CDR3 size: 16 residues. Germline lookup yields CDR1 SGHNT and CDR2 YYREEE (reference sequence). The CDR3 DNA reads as TGTGCCAGCAGCTCAGGACTAGCGGGGAGCACAGATACGCAGTATTTT. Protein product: CASSSGLAGSTDTQYF.

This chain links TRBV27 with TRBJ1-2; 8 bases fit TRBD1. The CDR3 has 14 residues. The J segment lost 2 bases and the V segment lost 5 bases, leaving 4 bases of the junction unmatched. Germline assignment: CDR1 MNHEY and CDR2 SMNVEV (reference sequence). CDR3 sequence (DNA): TGTGCCAGCAGTCGGGACAGGAAAAACTATGGCTACACCTTC. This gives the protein CASSRDRKNYGYTF.